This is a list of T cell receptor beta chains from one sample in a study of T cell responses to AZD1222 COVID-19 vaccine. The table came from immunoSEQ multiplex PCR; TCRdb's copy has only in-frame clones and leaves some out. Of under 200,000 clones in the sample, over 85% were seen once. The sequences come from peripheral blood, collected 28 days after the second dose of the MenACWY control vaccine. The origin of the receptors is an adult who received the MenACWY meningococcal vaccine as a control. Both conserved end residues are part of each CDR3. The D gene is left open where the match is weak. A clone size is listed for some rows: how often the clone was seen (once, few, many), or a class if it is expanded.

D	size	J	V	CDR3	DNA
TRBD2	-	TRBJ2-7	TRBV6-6	CASSLLAGESYEQYF	TGTGCCAGCAGTCTACTAGCGGGAGAATCCTACGAGCAGTACTTC
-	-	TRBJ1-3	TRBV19	CASSLGYSGNTIYF	TGTGCCAGTAGTTTAGGGTACTCTGGAAACACCATATATTTT
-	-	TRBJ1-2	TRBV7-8	CASTPRDTYGYTF	TGTGCCAGCACCCCCCGGGACACCTATGGCTACACCTTC
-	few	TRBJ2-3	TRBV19	CASASAWSTDTQYF	TGTGCCAGTGCTAGCGCTTGGAGCACAGATACGCAGTATTTT
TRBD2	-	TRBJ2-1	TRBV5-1	CASSSAPGGNEQFF	TGCGCCAGCAGCTCGGCTCCGGGAGGCAATGAGCAGTTCTTC
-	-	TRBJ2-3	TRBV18	CASTPLPPRRTDTQYF	TGTGCCAGCACACCGCTTCCCCCCCGGAGAACAGATACGCAGTATTTT
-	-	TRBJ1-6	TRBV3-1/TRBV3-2	CASSLQGYNSPLHF	TGTGCCAGCAGCCTACAGGGTTATAATTCACCCCTCCACTTT
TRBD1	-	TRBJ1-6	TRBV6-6	CASSPTGGASNSPLHF	TGTGCCAGCAGTCCGACAGGGGGCGCGAGTAATTCACCCCTCCACTTT
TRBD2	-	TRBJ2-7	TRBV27	CASSLLAGAFYEQYF	TGTGCCAGCAGTTTGTTAGCGGGAGCGTTCTACGAGCAGTACTTC
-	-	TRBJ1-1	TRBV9	CASSQMDSEAFF	TGTGCCAGCAGCCAAATGGACTCTGAAGCTTTCTTT
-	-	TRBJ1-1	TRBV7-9	CASSDGRDTEAFF	TGTGCCAGCAGCGATGGGAGGGACACTGAAGCTTTCTTT